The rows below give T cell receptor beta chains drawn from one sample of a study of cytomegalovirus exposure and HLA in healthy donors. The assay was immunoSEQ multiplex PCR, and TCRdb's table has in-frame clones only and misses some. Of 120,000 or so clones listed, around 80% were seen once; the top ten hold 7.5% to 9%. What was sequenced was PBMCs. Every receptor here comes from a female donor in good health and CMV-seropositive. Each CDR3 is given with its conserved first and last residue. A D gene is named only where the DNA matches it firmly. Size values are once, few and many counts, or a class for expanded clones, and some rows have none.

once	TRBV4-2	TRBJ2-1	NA	TGTGCCAGCAGCCAAGGACACCTAAACAATGAGCAGTTCTTC	CASSQGHLNNEQFF
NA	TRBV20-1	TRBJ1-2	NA	TGCAGCGGGGAGGGGAACTATGGCTACACCTTC	CSGEGNYGYTF
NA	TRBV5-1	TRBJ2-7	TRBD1	TGCGCCAGCAGCTTGGCCGGGGACAGCCAATACGAGCAGTACTTC	CASSLAGDSQYEQYF
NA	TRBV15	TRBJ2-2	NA	TGTGCCACTAAGGAGGGTTCGACGACCGGGGAGCTGTTTTTT	CATKEGSTTGELFF
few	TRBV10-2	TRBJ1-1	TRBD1	TGCGCCAGCAGTGAACAGGGGCGAACTGAAGCTTTCTTT	CASSEQGRTEAFF
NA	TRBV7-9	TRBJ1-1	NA	TGTGCCAGCAGCCCTCACCTCAGGATTACTGAAGCTTTCTTT	CASSPHLRITEAFF
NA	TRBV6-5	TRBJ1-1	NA	TGTGCCAGCAGTCGATCTAACAGGGTCCCCACTGAAGCTTTCTTT	CASSRSNRVPTEAFF
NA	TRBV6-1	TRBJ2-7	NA	TGTGCCAGCAGTGTCGGGGTACAACTATCCTACGAGCAGTACTTC	CASSVGVQLSYEQYF
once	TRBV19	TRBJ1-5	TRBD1	TGTGCCAGTAGTAAGGGACAGACCCAGCCCCAGCATTTT	CASSKGQTQPQHF
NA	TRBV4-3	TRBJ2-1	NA	TGCGCCAGCAGCCTGGAAGGGGGGGCCTACAATGAGCAGTTCTTC	CASSLEGGAYNEQFF
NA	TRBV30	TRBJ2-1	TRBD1	TGTGCCTGGAGTGTTGGGGGACAGTACTACAATGAGCAGTTCTTC	CAWSVGGQYYNEQFF
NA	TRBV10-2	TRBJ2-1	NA	TGCGCCAGCAGTGGGCAGGGATCTTACAATGAGCAGTTCTTC	CASSGQGSYNEQFF
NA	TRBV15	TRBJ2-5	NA	TGTGCCACCAGCAGAGATCTAAAAGAGACCCAGTACTTC	CATSRDLKETQYF
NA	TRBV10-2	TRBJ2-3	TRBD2	TGCGCCAGCAGAGAAACGACCGGGGGGGCCAAGCACACAGATACGCAGTATTTT	CASRETTGGAKHTDTQYF
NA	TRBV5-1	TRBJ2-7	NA	TGCGCCAGCAGCTTGGGGTCACAGGGTAACGAGCAGTACTTC	CASSLGSQGNEQYF
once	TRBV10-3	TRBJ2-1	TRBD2	TGTGCCATCAGCTTGACTAGCGGGACTTACAATGAGCAGTTCTTC	CAISLTSGTYNEQFF
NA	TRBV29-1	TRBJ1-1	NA	TGCAGCGTTGCAGGGGCCGGGACTGAAGCTTTCTTT	CSVAGAGTEAFF
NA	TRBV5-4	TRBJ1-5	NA	TGTGCCAGCAGCTCGGACAGTGGCAATCAGCCCCAGCATTTT	CASSSDSGNQPQHF
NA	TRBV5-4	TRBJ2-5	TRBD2	TGTGCCAGCAGCTTGGGCGGGGGGGGTGAGACCCAGTACTTC	CASSLGGGGETQYF
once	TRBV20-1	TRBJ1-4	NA	TGCAGTGCTAGTCGCGGGGAAAAACTGTTTTTT	CSASRGEKLFF
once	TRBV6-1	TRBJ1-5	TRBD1	TGTGCCAGCCGGGACAGTTATAGCAATCAGCCCCAGCATTTT	CASRDSYSNQPQHF
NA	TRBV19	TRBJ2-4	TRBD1	TGTGCCAGTAGACCTTGGGACAGAAACATTCAGTACTTC	CASRPWDRNIQYF
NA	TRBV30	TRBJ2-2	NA	TGTGCCGGGGCAGGACAGTGGGACACCGGGGAGCTGTTTTTT	CAGAGQWDTGELFF
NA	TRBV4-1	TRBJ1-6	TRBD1	TGCGCCAGCAGCCAACCGACAGGGCAGAATTCACCCCTCCACTTT	CASSQPTGQNSPLHF
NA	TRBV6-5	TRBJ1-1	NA	TGTGCCAGCCACAGGACAAACGAAGCTTTCTTT	CASHRTNEAFF
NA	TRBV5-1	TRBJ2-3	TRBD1	TGCGCCAGCAGCTGGGGGACAGGGGAAACAGATACGCAGTATTTT	CASSWGTGETDTQYF
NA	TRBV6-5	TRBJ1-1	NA	TGTGCCAGCAACCAACAACAGGGATGGAACACTGAAGCTTTCTTT	CASNQQQGWNTEAFF
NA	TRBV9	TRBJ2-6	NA	TGTGCCAGCAGCCGGAGGGTGGCTGGGGCCAACGTCCTGACTTTC	CASSRRVAGANVLTF
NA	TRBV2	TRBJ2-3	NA	TGTGCCAGCAGTGGCCCTGCACGGGGCACAGATACGCAGTATTTT	CASSGPARGTDTQYF
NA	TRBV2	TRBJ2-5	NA	TGTGCCAGCAGTTCTAAACAGGGGGGGCAAGAGACCCAGTACTTC	CASSSKQGGQETQYF
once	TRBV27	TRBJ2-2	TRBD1	TGTGCCAGCTCCATGGACAGGAGGTCAGCCGGGGAGCTGTTTTTT	CASSMDRRSAGELFF
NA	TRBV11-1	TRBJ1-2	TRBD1	TGTGCCAGCAGCTTAGACCCCGGACAGGGAAACTATGGCTACACCTTC	CASSLDPGQGNYGYTF
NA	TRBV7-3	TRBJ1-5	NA	TGTGCCAGCAGCCCTACGGGTAACAATCAGCCCCAGCATTTT	CASSPTGNNQPQHF
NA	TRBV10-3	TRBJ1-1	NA	TGTGCCATCAGTCCCCTCGAGGGGAACACTGAAGCTTTCTTT	CAISPLEGNTEAFF
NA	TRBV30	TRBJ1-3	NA	TGTGCCTGGAGTGTACTAGCAGGGCCCGGAAACACCATATATTTT	CAWSVLAGPGNTIYF
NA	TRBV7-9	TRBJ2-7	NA	TGTGCCAGCACCCAAGGGGGGGGCTACGAGCAGTACTTC	CASTQGGGYEQYF
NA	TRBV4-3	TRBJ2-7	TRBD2	TGCGCCAGCAGCCCAGGACTAGCAGGGACTTCCTACGAGCAGTACTTC	CASSPGLAGTSYEQYF
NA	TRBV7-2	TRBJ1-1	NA	TGTGCCAGCAGCTTAGGACCCCCGAGGGTAAGCACTGAAGCTTTCTTT	CASSLGPPRVSTEAFF
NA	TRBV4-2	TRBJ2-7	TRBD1	TGTGCCAGCAGCCCCACAGGGGGGTACTCCTACGAGCAGTACTTC	CASSPTGGYSYEQYF